The clone carrying this T cell receptor beta chain came up a few times. This specimen belongs to a study of blood T cell repertoires in COVID-19. At the level of the study: The origin of the acute and convalescent COVID-19 samples was the United States, Italy and Spain. PBMCs, B-cell-depleted T cells, or T cells provided the cDNA or gDNA that made up the material.

The V gene lost 5 bases and the J gene lost 4 bases, with 12 bases spanning the gap. Germline lookup yields CDR1 MDHEN and CDR2 SYDVKM. The CDR3 covers 14 residues. Methods used by the authors: Reference gene primer amplification in the assay estimated nucleated cell counts. TCRdb's table, derived via immunoSEQ multiplex PCR, lists solely in-frame clones and lacks some. The V and J calls and the clone size are those of that table, but D and trimming were determined from the DNA. The data contain 250,000 to 400,000 clones, around 90% of them seen just once; the ten biggest clones take up roughly 2.8%. Patients from Seattle were sampled longitudinally, starting during active infection.

This rearrangement joins TRBV28 to TRBJ1-5; a possible D gene is TRBD1 (6 bases). The sequence derives from a woman aged 30 to 39 with COVID-19, enrolled during active disease. The specimen was peripheral blood. DNA of the CDR3: TGTGCCAGCAGTGTACAGGGCGCTAATCAGCCCCAGCATTTT. Protein sequence: CASSVQGANQPQHF.